This entry features one T cell receptor beta chain sequence. The CDR3 spans 13 residues. Germline V CDR1 and CDR2: SQVTM, ANQGSEA. Unmatched junction bases numbered 3, after V lost 3 bases and J lost 3 bases. In the authors' methods: Reference gene primer amplification in the assay estimated nucleated cell counts. Assay used: immunoSEQ multiplex PCR; TCRdb lists only in-frame clones, some missing. Clonal size and the V and J genes are those of that table, whereas D and trimming came from the DNA. The sample has 110,000 or so clones; roughly 82% are singletons. These data originate in a study of blood T cell repertoires in COVID-19. Overall study context: The cDNA or gDNA used as material had been derived from T cells, B-cell-depleted T cells, or PBMCs.

The chain recombines TRBV29-1 with TRBJ2-7; TRBD1 agrees at 9 bases. Sequenced sample: peripheral blood. This TCR came from a human donor in a cohort sampled during active COVID-19. CDR3: CSVEGQGGYEQYF. CDR3 DNA sequence: TGCAGCGTTGAGGGACAGGGAGGCTACGAGCAGTACTTC.